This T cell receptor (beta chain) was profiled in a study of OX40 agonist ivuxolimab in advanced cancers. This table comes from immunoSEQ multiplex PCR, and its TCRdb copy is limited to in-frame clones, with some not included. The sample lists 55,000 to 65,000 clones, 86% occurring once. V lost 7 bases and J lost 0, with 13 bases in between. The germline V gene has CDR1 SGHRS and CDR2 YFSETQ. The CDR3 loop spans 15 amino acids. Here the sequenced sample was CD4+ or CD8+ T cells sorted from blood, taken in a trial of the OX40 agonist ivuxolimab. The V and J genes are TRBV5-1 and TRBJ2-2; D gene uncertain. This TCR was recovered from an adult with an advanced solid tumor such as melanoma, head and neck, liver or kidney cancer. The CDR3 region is CASGPTGSNTGELFF. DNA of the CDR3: TGCGCCAGCGGACCGACCGGGTCGAACACCGGGGAGCTGTTTTTT.